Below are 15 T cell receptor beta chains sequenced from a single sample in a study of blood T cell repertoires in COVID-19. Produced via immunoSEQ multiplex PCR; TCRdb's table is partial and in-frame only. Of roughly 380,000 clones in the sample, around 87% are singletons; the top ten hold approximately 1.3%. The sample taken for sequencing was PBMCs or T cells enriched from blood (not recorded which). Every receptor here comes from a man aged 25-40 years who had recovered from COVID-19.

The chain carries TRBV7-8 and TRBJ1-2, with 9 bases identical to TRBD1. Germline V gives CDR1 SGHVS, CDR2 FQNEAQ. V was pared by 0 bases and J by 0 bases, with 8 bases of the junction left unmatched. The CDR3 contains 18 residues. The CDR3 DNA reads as TGTGCCAGCAGCTTAGCACCTCCCCGGACAGGGGCTAACTATGGCTACACCTTC. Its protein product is CASSLAPPRTGANYGYTF.

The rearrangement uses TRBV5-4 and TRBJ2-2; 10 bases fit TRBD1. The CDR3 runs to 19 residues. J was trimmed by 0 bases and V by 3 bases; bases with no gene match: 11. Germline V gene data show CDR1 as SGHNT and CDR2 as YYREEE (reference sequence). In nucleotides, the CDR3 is TGTGCCAGCAGCTCGTATACCGGGACAGGGGAAGCGAACACCGGGGAGCTGTTTTTT. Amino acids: CASSSYTGTGEANTGELFF.

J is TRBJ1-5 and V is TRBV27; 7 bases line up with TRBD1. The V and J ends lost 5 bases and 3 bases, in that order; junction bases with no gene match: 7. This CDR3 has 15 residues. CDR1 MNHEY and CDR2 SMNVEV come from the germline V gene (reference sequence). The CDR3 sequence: CASSPRDRANQPQHF. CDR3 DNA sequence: TGTGCCAGCAGTCCCCGCGACAGGGCCAATCAGCCCCAGCATTTT.

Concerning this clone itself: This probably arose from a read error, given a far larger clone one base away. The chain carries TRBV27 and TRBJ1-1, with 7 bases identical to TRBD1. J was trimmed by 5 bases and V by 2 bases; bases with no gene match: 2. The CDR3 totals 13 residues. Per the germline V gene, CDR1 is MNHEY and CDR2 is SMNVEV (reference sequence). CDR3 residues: CASSLQGGTEAFF. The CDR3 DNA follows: TGTGCCAGCAGTTTACAGGGGGGTACTGAAGCTTTCTTT.

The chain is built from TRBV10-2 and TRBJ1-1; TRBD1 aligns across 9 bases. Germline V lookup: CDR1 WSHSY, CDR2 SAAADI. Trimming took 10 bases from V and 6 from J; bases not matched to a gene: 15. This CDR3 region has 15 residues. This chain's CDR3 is CAISDRGLKGAEAFF. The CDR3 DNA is TGCGCCATTTCGGACAGGGGACTGAAAGGCGCTGAAGCTTTCTTT.

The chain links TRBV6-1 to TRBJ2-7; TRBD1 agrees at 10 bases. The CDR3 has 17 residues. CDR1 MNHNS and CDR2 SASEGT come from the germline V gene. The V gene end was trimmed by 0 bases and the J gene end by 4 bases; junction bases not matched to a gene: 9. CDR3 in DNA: TGTGCCAGCAGTGAAGCGCCCTTGGGACAGGGGACTTACGAGCAGTACTTC. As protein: CASSEAPLGQGTYEQYF.

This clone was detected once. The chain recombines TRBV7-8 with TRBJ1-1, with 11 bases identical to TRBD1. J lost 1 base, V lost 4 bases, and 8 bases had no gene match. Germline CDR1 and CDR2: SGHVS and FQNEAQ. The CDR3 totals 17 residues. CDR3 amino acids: CASSSKDRGRENTEAFF. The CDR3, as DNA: TGTGCCAGCAGCTCCAAGGACAGGGGGCGGGAGAACACTGAAGCTTTCTTT. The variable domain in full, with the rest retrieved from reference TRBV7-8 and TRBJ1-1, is GAGVSQSPRYKVAKRGQDVALRCDPISGHVSLFWYQQALGQGPEFLTYFQNEAQLDKSGLPSDRFFAERPEGSVSTLKIQRTQQEDSAVYLCASSSKDRGRENTEAFFGQGTRLTVV.

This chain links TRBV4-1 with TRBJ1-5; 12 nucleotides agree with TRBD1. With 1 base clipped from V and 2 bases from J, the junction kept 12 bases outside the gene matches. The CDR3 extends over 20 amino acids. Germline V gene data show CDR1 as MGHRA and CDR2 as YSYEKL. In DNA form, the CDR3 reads TGCGCCAGCAGCCAAGGCTTGGGACAGGGGGCGGAGGGTCGCAATCAGCCCCAGCATTTT. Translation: CASSQGLGQGAEGRNQPQHF.

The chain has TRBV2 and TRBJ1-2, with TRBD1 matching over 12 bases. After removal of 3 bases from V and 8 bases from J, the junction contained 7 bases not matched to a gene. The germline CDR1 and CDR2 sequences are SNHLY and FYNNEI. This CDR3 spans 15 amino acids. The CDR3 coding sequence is TGTGCCAGCAGTGAGTCCCGGGACAGGGGGCGAGGCTACACCTTC. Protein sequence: CASSESRDRGRGYTF.

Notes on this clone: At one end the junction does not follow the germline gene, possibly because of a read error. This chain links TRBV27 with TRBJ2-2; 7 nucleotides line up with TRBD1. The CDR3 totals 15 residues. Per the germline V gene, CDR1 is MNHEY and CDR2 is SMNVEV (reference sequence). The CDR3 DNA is TGTGCCAGCAGTCTATCGGGCCAGGGGGAAGGGGAGCTGTTTTTT. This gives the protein CASSLSGQGEGELFF.

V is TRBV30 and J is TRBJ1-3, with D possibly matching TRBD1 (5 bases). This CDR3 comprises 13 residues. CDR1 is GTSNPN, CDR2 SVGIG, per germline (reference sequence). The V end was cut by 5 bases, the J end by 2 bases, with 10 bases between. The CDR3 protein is CAWAAGTGNTIYF. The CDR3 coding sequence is TGTGCCTGGGCCGCAGGGACTGGAAACACCATATATTTT.

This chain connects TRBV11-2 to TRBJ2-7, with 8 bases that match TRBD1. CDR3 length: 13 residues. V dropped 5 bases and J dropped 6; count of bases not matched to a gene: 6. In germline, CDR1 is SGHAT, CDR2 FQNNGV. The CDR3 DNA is TGTGCCAGCAGCAAAGACAGGGGAACCGAGCAGTACTTC. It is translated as CASSKDRGTEQYF.

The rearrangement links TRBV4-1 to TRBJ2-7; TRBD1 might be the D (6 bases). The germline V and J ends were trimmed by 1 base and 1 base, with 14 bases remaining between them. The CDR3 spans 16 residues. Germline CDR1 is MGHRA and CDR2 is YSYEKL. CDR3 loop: CASSQASGVPSYEQYF. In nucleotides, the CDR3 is TGCGCCAGCAGCCAAGCCTCAGGGGTTCCTTCCTACGAGCAGTACTTC.

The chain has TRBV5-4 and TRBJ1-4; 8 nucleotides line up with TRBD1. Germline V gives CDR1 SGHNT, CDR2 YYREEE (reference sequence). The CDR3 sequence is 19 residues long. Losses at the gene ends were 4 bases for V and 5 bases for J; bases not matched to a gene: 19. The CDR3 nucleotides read TGTGCCAGCAGCCTCTTCCGAGACAGGGGCCAGTTTAAGAATGAAAAACTGTTTTTT. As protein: CASSLFRDRGQFKNEKLFF. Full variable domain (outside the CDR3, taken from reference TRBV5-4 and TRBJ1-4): ETGVTQSPTHLIKTRGQQVTLRCSSQSGHNTVSWYQQALGQGPQFIFQYYREEENGRGNFPPRFSGLQFPNYSSELNVNALELDDSALYLCASSLFRDRGQFKNEKLFFGSGTQLSVL.

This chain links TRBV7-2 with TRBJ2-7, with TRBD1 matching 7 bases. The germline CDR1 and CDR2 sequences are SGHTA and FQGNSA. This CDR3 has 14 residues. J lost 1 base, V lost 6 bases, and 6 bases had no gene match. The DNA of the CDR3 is TGTGCCAGCAGTCCGGGACAGACGTCCTACGAGCAGTACTTC. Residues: CASSPGQTSYEQYF.